What follows are 7 T cell receptor beta chains derived from one specimen sequenced in a study of Ad26.COV2.S vaccination and SARS-CoV-2 variants. Clones were sequenced by immunoSEQ multiplex PCR, and TCRdb holds only the in-frame ones, with some missing. The sample gives around 300,000 clones, around 88% of which show up once; about 11% is in the top ten. The treatment here: about 20 received Ad26.COV2.S at low or high dose, single or two shots; roughly five received placebo; per-sample allocation not given. Repertoires come from day 63 after the first vaccine or placebo injection. The sequencing here drew on peripheral blood, taken in a trial of Ad26.COV2.S vaccine versus placebo. The receptors stem from a person aged 18-65 years who received the Ad26.COV2.S COVID-19 vaccine or a placebo.

The rearrangement joins TRBV28 to TRBJ2-5, with 9 bases that match TRBD1. CDR1 is MDHEN and CDR2 is SYDVKM in the germline V gene. The CDR3 length is 14 residues. The V gene end was trimmed by 6 bases and the J gene end by 4 bases; junction bases not matched to a gene: 6. The CDR3 sequence is CASRPQGATETQYF. In DNA form, the CDR3 reads TGTGCCAGCAGACCACAGGGGGCGACAGAGACCCAGTACTTC.

The chain carries TRBV6-6 and TRBJ1-5; TRBD1 aligns across 10 bases. The CDR3 loop spans 16 amino acids. Germline V CDR1 and CDR2: MNHNY, SVGAGI (reference sequence). J gave up 10 bases and V 6 bases, and 15 bases lay outside the gene matches. In nucleotides, the CDR3 is TGTGCCAGCAGCAGACAGGGGGCACAGGCCCGAAGCCCCCAGCATTTT. It is translated as CASSRQGAQARSPQHF.

The CDR3 DNA sequence: TGTGCCATCAGCGGGGGAGGTTCCAGCTCCTACGAGCAGTACTTC. It yields the protein CAISGGGSSSYEQYF. This chain links TRBV10-3 with TRBJ2-7; tentatively, D is TRBD2 (6 bases). There are 15 residues in the CDR3. Per the germline V gene, CDR1 is ENHRY and CDR2 is SYGVKD. V dropped 6 bases and J dropped 0 bases, with 15 bases sitting between them.

V and J are TRBV2 and TRBJ2-2; the D is unclear. The germline V and J ends were trimmed by 6 bases and 4 bases, with 9 bases remaining between them. This CDR3 spans 13 amino acids. Germline CDR1 reads SNHLY; CDR2 reads FYNNEI. CDR3 sequence reads: CASRRTGTGELFF. DNA for the CDR3: TGTGCCAGCAGGAGGACCGGCACCGGGGAGCTGTTTTTT.

V and J are TRBV13 and TRBJ1-1; D not certain. CDR3 size: 13 residues. Trimming removed 2 bases from V and 4 bases from J, with 8 bases in between. The germline CDR1 and CDR2 sequences are PRHDT and FYEKMQ (reference sequence). The CDR3 DNA is TGTGCCAGCAGCTTAATCCGGGGCACTGAAGCTTTCTTT. Translated: CASSLIRGTEAFF.

This clone came up once. The genes are TRBV28 and TRBJ2-7; 9 nucleotides match TRBD1. Germline V gene sequence: CDR1 MDHEN, CDR2 SYDVKM. The CDR3 has 13 amino acids. The trim removed 6 bases at V and 7 bases at J, leaving 7 bases unmatched. CDR3 loop: CASRPGTGREQYF. For the CDR3, the DNA is TGTGCCAGCAGGCCCGGGACAGGGAGGGAGCAGTACTTC.

The chain recombines TRBV5-4 with TRBJ2-4; 8 nucleotides agree with TRBD1. CDR1 and CDR2 (germline): SGHNT, YYREEE (reference sequence). The CDR3 loop spans 15 amino acids. J gave up 8 bases and V 4 bases, and 11 bases lay outside the gene matches. The CDR3 loop reads CASSPPTGEWDIQYF. In nucleotides, the CDR3 is TGTGCCAGCAGCCCCCCGACAGGGGAATGGGACATTCAGTACTTC.